This T cell receptor (beta chain) appears in the sequencing data of a study of cytomegalovirus exposure and HLA in healthy donors. Overall study: As an earlier analysis found, about 179 million T cells yielded about 120 million unique TCR beta sequences.

Points on this clone: Antigen: not known.

The V gene's germline CDR1 is LNHDA and CDR2 SQIVND (reference sequence). The V gene lost 6 bases and the J gene lost 6 bases, with 8 bases spanning the gap. The CDR3 consists of 11 residues. Study findings and constraints: V segments that were indistinguishable, TRBV6-2 and TRBV6-3 among them, were omitted from analysis. Among donors in an Asian-associated ancestry cluster, a later analysis reportedly found fewer N-insertions than the roughly 700-donor mean. The authors later found most CMV-associated TCR beta chains appeared HLA-restricted.

PCR was performed using 60 Vbeta and 13 Jbeta primers. Profiled with immunoSEQ multiplex PCR; TCRdb holds only in-frame clones, not every one. The table lists 120,000 to 150,000 clones, roughly three fifths of them singletons. This chain uses TRBV19 with TRBJ1-2; D is uncertain. Material for sequencing was PBMCs. The sequence was collected from a male donor in good health and CMV-seronegative. The DNA of the CDR3 is TGTGCCAGTAGGGTCCGGGATGGCTACACCTTC. It specifies CASRVRDGYTF.